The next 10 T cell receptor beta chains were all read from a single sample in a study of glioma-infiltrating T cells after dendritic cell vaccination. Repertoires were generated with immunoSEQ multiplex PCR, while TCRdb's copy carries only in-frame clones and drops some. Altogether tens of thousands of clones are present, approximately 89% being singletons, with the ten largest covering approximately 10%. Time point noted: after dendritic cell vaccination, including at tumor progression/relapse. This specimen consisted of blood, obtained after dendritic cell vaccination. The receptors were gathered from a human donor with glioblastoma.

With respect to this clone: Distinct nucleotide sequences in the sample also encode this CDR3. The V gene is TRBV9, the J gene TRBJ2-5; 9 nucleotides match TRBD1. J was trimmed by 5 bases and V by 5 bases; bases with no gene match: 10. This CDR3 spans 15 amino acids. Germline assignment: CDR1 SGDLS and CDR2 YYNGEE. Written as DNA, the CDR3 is TGTGCCAGCAGTGTACGACAGGGGGTTGGGGAGACCCAGTACTTC. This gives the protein CASSVRQGVGETQYF.

The CDR3 DNA reads TGTGCCAGCAGCTCTCAACAGGGGAATAATTCACCCCTCCACTTT. Its protein is CASSSQQGNNSPLHF. The rearrangement links TRBV7-6 to TRBJ1-6, with 7 positions matching TRBD1. The trim removed 4 bases at V and 5 bases at J, leaving 5 bases unmatched. Germline V gene sequence: CDR1 SGHVS, CDR2 FNYEAQ. The CDR3 is 15 residues long. Together with reference TRBV7-6 and TRBJ1-6, the CDR3 gives the full variable domain: GAGVSQSPRYKVTKRGQDVALRCDPISGHVSLYWYRQALGQGPEFLTYFNYEAQQDKSGLPNDRFSAERPEGSISTLTIQRTEQRDSAMYRCASSSQQGNNSPLHFGNGTRLTVT.

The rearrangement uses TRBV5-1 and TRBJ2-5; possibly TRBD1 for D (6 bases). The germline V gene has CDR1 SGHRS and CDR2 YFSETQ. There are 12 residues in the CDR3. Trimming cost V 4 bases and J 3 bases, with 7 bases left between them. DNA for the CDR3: TGCGCCAGCAGCGGACAGAAAGAGACCCAGTACTTC. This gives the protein CASSGQKETQYF. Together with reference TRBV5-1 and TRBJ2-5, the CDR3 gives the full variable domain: KAGVTQTPRYLIKTRGQQVTLSCSPISGHRSVSWYQQTPGQGLQFLFEYFSETQRNKGNFPGRFSGRQFSNSRSEMNVSTLELGDSALYLCASSGQKETQYFGPGTRLLVL.

CDR3 amino acids: CASGGQGRTAFF. The CDR3 region has the DNA TGCGCCAGCGGGGGACAGGGGAGAACAGCTTTCTTT. The rearrangement uses TRBV10-1 and TRBJ1-1; TRBD1 agrees at 10 bases. V lost 8 bases, J lost 10 bases, and 7 bases stayed unmatched. Germline-derived CDR1 and CDR2 are WNHNN and SYGVQD (reference sequence). The CDR3 consists of 12 residues.

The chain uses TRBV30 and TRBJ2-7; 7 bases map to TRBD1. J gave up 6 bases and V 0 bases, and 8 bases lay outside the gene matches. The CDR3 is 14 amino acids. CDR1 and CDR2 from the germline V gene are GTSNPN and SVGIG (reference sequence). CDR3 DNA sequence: TGTGCCTGGAGTGTACTTCAGGGGGAAGCCGAGCAGTACTTC. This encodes CAWSVLQGEAEQYF. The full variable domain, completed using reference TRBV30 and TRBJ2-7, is SQTIHQWPATLVQPVGSPLSLECTVEGTSNPNLYWYRQAAGRGLQLLFYSVGIGQISSEVPQNLSASRPQDRQFILSSKKLLLSDSGFYLCAWSVLQGEAEQYFGPGTRLTVT.

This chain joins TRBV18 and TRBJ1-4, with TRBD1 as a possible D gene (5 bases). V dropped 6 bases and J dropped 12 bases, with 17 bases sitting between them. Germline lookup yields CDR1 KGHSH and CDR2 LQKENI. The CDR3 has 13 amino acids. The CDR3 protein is CASSTSGDSELFF. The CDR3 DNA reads TGTGCCAGCTCGACTTCGGGGGACTCCGAACTGTTTTTT.

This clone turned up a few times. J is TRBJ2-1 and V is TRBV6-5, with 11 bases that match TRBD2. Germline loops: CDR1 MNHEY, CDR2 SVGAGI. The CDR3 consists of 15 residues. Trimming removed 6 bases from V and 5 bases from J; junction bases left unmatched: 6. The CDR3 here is CASRNSGRADNEQFF. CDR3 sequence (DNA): TGTGCCAGCAGGAATAGCGGGAGGGCCGACAATGAGCAGTTCTTC.

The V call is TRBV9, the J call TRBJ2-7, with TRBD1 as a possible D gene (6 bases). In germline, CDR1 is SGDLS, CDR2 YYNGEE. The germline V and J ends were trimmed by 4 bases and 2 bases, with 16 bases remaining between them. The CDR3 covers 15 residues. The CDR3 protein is CASSTGWGWAYEQYF. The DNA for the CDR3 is TGTGCCAGCAGCACAGGGTGGGGATGGGCCTACGAGCAGTACTTC.

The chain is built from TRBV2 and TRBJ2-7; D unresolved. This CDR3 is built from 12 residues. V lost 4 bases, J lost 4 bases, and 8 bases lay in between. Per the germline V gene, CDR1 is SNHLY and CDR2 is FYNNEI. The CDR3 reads CASSASIYEQYF. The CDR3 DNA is TGTGCCAGCAGTGCATCTATTTACGAGCAGTACTTC.

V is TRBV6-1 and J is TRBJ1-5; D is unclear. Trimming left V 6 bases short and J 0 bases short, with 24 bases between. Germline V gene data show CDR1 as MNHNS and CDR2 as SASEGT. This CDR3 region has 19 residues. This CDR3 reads CASRERRWQGDYSNQPQHF. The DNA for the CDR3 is TGTGCCAGCAGGGAAAGGAGATGGCAAGGAGACTATAGCAATCAGCCCCAGCATTTT.